Following are 13 T cell receptor beta chains from one sample sequenced in a study of T cell responses to AZD1222 COVID-19 vaccine (dated by TCRdb to about 2021). The sample's time point label, decoded: baseline before first vaccination. The receptor library was made with the immunoSEQ multiplex PCR assay. TCRdb obtained this table from immuneACCESS and retained in-frame rearrangements with V and J assigned. These tables miss some clones; where compared with another copy, unresolved V genes account for less than half of the shortfall, and the remainder is unexplained. The table for this sample lists 75,000 to 100,000 clones; around 86% of them were counted only once. The ten largest clones represent roughly 2.3% of the sample. The specimen was peripheral blood, collected on day 0 of AZD1222 vaccination. Every receptor here comes from an adult in good health.

This chain links TRBV6-2 or TRBV6-3 with TRBJ1-1; D unclear. Germline V CDR1 and CDR2: MNHEY, SVGEGT. V was clipped by 1 base and J by 7 bases, with 19 bases between them. CDR3 length equals 16 residues. The CDR3: CASSYWYRAPFLEAFF. In nucleotides, the CDR3 is TGTGCCAGCAGTTACTGGTACCGGGCCCCCTTCCTTGAAGCTTTCTTT.

V is TRBV12-3 or TRBV12-4 and J is TRBJ2-7; weak D call: TRBD1 (5 bases). V gave up 4 bases and J gave up 3 bases, with 10 bases separating them. The CDR3 loop spans 13 amino acids. As DNA, the CDR3 is TGTGCCAGCAGTTACAGGTTAGACTACGAGCAGTACTTC. It is translated as CASSYRLDYEQYF.

In its sample, this clone was seen a few times. This chain joins TRBV2 and TRBJ1-4; D remains unclear. The CDR3 has 15 residues. Germline V gene data show CDR1 as SNHLY and CDR2 as FYNNEI. V was shortened by 3 bases and J by 1 base, with 9 bases between the two germline ends. In DNA form, the CDR3 reads TGTGCCAGCAGTGACCTGGTAGAAACTAATGAAAAACTGTTTTTT. The encoded protein is CASSDLVETNEKLFF. Full variable domain (missing parts from reference TRBV2 and TRBJ1-4): EPEVTQTPSHQVTQMGQEVILRCVPISNHLYFYWYRQILGQKVEFLVSFYNNEISEKSEIFDDQFSVERPDGSNFTLKIRSTKLEDSAMYFCASSDLVETNEKLFFGSGTQLSVL.

The chain uses TRBV11-2 and TRBJ1-5; D might be TRBD1 (5 bases). The CDR3 length is 13 residues. Trimming removed 5 bases from V and 4 bases from J, with 9 bases in between. Per germline, CDR1 SGHAT and CDR2 FQNNGV. CDR3 sequence: CASSTGANQPQHF. CDR3 bases: TGTGCCAGCAGCACCGGGGCGAATCAGCCCCAGCATTTT.

This CDR3 reads CASRPSRVGGGEQYF. DNA for the CDR3: TGTGCCAGCAGGCCTTCCCGGGTGGGGGGCGGCGAGCAGTACTTC. This chain joins TRBV2 and TRBJ2-7; D is perhaps TRBD1 or TRBD2 (6 bases each). Trimming took off 6 bases at V and 6 bases at J, with 21 bases between the two ends. CDR3 size: 15 residues. The germline CDR1 and CDR2 sequences are SNHLY and FYNNEI.

V gene TRBV29-1 combines with J gene TRBJ1-1, with D uncertain. V shed 1 base and J shed 0 bases, with 12 bases lying between them. Looked up from germline, CDR1 is SQVTM and CDR2 is ANQGSEA. The CDR3 has 15 residues. This CDR3 is CSVEVRRSMNTEAFF. In DNA, the CDR3 is TGCAGCGTTGAAGTTCGCCGCAGTATGAACACTGAAGCTTTCTTT.

This sequence joins TRBV3-1 (or the pseudogene TRBV3-2) and TRBJ1-2; 9 nucleotides align to TRBD1. Per the germline V gene, CDR1 is LGHDT and CDR2 is YNNKEL (reference sequence). The CDR3 extends over 15 amino acids. J was trimmed by 9 bases and V by 0 bases; bases with no gene match: 8. CDR3 bases: TGTGCCAGCAGCCAAGATTGGGGACAGGGCACAAGCTACACCTTC. It specifies CASSQDWGQGTSYTF.

The rearrangement joins TRBV18 to TRBJ2-3, with TRBD2 identical over 8 bases. The CDR3 has 17 residues. Germline CDR1 is KGHSH and CDR2 is LQKENI. The V gene end was trimmed by 3 bases and the J gene end by 1 base; junction bases not matched to a gene: 9. CDR3 bases: TGTGCCAGCTCACCTAACATACCGGGACTAGGCACAGATACGCAGTATTTT. Residues: CASSPNIPGLGTDTQYF. Supplemented by reference TRBV18 and TRBJ2-3, the full variable domain reads NAGVMQNPRHLVRRRGQEARLRCSPMKGHSHVYWYRQLPEEGLKFMVYLQKENIIDESGMPKERFSAEFPKEGPSILRIQQVVRGDSAAYFCASSPNIPGLGTDTQYFGPGTRLTVL.

This clone has just a few counts. This rearrangement joins TRBV5-1 to TRBJ1-4; TRBD1 might be the D (5 bases). Germline CDR1 SGHRS, CDR2 YFSETQ. Between the trimmed V and J ends, which lost 5 bases and 8 bases, there was a span of 13 bases. CDR3 length: 13 amino acids. The CDR3 DNA reads TGCGCCAGCAGGGGGGGAATCGGGGAAAAACTGTTTTTT. This encodes CASRGGIGEKLFF.

This chain uses TRBV7-3 with TRBJ2-5; tentatively, D is TRBD1 or TRBD2 (6 bases each). Between the trimmed V and J ends, which lost 3 bases and 5 bases, there was a span of 19 bases. CDR3 length equals 16 residues. CDR1 SGHTA and CDR2 FQGTGA come from the germline V gene. This CDR3 reads CASSLSPPGAGETQYF. As DNA, the CDR3 is TGTGCCAGCAGCTTGAGCCCCCCAGGGGCGGGGGAGACCCAGTACTTC.

The chain carries TRBV7-2 and TRBJ1-2; D is unclear. Trimming stripped 5 bases from V and 6 bases from J, with 16 bases between. Germline values: CDR1 SGHTA, CDR2 FQGNSA. The CDR3 has 14 amino acids. The CDR3 here is CASSVTGGSDGYTF. In DNA form, the CDR3 reads TGTGCCAGCAGCGTAACCGGCGGTAGTGATGGCTACACCTTC.

The V gene is TRBV5-1, the J gene TRBJ2-1; 11 bases line up with TRBD2. With 4 bases clipped from V and 8 bases from J, the junction kept 14 bases outside the gene matches. CDR1 is SGHRS, CDR2 YFSETQ, per germline. The CDR3 consists of 17 residues. The CDR3: CASSPNSGRASLDEQFF. The CDR3 DNA follows: TGCGCCAGCAGCCCAAATAGCGGGAGGGCTTCACTCGATGAGCAGTTCTTC.

This chain joins TRBV6-2 or TRBV6-3 and TRBJ1-1; D uncertain. This CDR3 region has 13 residues. Trimming left V 6 bases short and J 4 bases short, with 12 bases between. Looked up from germline, CDR1 is MNHEY and CDR2 is SVGEGT. Here the CDR3 reads CASSLKAGTEAFF. CDR3 in DNA: TGTGCCAGCAGCTTGAAAGCGGGCACTGAAGCTTTCTTT.